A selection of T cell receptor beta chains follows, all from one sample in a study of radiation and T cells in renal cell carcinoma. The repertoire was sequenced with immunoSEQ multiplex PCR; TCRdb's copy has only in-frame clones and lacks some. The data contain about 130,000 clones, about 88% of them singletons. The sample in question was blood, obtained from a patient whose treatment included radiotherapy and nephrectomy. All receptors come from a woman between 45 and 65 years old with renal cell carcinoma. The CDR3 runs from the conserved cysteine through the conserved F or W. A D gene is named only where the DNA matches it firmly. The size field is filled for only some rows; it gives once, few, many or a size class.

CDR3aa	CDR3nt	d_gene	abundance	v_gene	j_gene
CASSLGLATDTQYF	TGTGCTAGCAGCTTAGGTCTAGCCACAGATACGCAGTATTTT	-	-	TRBV7-7	TRBJ2-3
CASSLEKAGGGYTF	TGTGCCAGCAGCTTAGAGAAGGCAGGGGGTGGCTACACCTTC	TRBD1	-	TRBV11-2	TRBJ1-2
CASSLIGRISWNTEAFF	TGTGCCAGCAGCTTGATAGGCCGGATAAGTTGGAACACTGAAGCTTTCTTT	-	-	TRBV5-5	TRBJ1-1
CASSQGTNGETQYF	TGCGCCAGCAGCCAAGGGACAAACGGGGAGACCCAGTACTTC	-	once	TRBV4-1	TRBJ2-5
CAWGGDFGLGKPQHF	TGTGCCTGGGGAGGAGACTTCGGCCTCGGGAAGCCCCAGCATTTT	-	once	TRBV30	TRBJ1-5
CAISDPRAGVGYTF	TGTGCCATCAGTGATCCGAGGGCAGGGGTTGGCTACACCTTC	-	few	TRBV10-3	TRBJ1-2
CASSPEGDRGYGYTF	TGCGCCAGCAGCCCCGAGGGGGACAGGGGCTATGGCTACACCTTC	TRBD1	-	TRBV5-1	TRBJ1-2
CASSRGGNTEAFF	TGTGCCAGCAGCCGCGGGGGTAACACTGAAGCTTTCTTT	-	once	TRBV7-9	TRBJ1-1
CASRQSSYEQYF	TGCGCCAGCAGGCAGAGCTCCTACGAGCAGTACTTC	-	-	TRBV5-1	TRBJ2-7
CASRSLAGWESYEQYF	TGTGCCAGCAGATCTTTAGCAGGGTGGGAGTCCTACGAGCAGTACTTC	-	-	TRBV6-6	TRBJ2-7
CASSINPQGSRGF	TGTGCCAGTAGTATAAACCCACAGGGCTCCCGTGGATTT	-	-	TRBV19	TRBJ1-1
CASSLGFGIGRTQYF	TGTGCCAGCAGCTTAGGGTTTGGAATAGGCCGGACCCAGTACTTC	-	-	TRBV11-2	TRBJ2-5
CASSGGTGGEETQYF	TGCGCCAGCAGCGGCGGGACAGGGGGAGAGGAGACCCAGTACTTC	TRBD1	-	TRBV5-1	TRBJ2-5
CASSSKPGERVGYTF	TGTGCCAGCAGCTCAAAACCAGGGGAACGGGTTGGCTACACCTTC	-	-	TRBV7-8	TRBJ1-2
CASSESLGLGTEAFF	TGCGCCAGCAGTGAGTCCTTGGGGCTGGGGACTGAAGCTTTCTTT	-	-	TRBV10-1	TRBJ1-1
CASSLAGQNSPLHF	TGCGCCAGCAGCTTGGCCGGACAGAATTCACCCCTCCACTTT	-	-	TRBV5-1	TRBJ1-6
CASSYDRGRTGELFF	TGCGCCAGCAGTTATGATAGGGGTAGGACCGGGGAGCTGTTTTTT	-	-	TRBV5-1	TRBJ2-2
CASSTAGTAYEQYF	TGTGCCAGTAGTACAGCCGGGACAGCCTACGAGCAGTACTTC	TRBD1	-	TRBV19	TRBJ2-7
CASSVRRIGTGELFF	TGCGCCAGCAGTGTACGGAGGATCGGCACCGGGGAGCTGTTTTTT	-	-	TRBV10-1	TRBJ2-2
CASSLDSGNNEKLFF	TGTGCCAGCAGCTTAGATAGTGGGAATAATGAAAAACTGTTTTTT	-	-	TRBV7-2	TRBJ1-4
CASSPSTSGNNSPLHF	TGTGCCAGCTCACCCTCGACGTCGGGAAATAATTCACCCCTCCACTTT	-	-	TRBV18	TRBJ1-6
CASSLAGTSAGYTF	TGTGCCAGCAGCTTGGCAGGGACTTCGGCTGGCTACACCTTC	-	-	TRBV7-2	TRBJ1-2
CASSFLTGNTEAFF	TGTGCCAGCAGCTTTCTGACAGGGAACACTGAAGCTTTCTTT	-	-	TRBV7-9	TRBJ1-1
CASRRQPNQPQHF	TGTGCCAGCAGAAGACAGCCTAATCAGCCCCAGCATTTT	-	-	TRBV6-1	TRBJ1-5
CASSKAGSQLDTQYF	TGTGCCAGCAGCAAGGCCGGGAGTCAGTTAGATACGCAGTATTTT	-	-	TRBV21-1	TRBJ2-3
CASSVGRGGGGYTF	TGTGCCAGCAGCGTAGGGAGAGGGGGTGGTGGCTACACCTTC	-	-	TRBV9	TRBJ1-2
CASSTLGLGIGETQYF	TGTGCTAGCAGCACCCTTGGGTTAGGGATCGGCGAGACCCAGTACTTC	-	once	TRBV7-7	TRBJ2-5
CASSMVRGPNEQFF	TGTGCCAGTAGTATGGTCAGGGGCCCCAATGAGCAGTTCTTC	-	-	TRBV19	TRBJ2-1
CASSQGHQYGYTF	TGTGCCAGCAGCCAGGGACACCAGTATGGCTACACCTTC	-	-	TRBV28	TRBJ1-2
CASSLDLAGGREQYF	TGTGCCAGCAGCTTGGATTTAGCGGGGGGGCGCGAGCAGTACTTC	TRBD2	-	TRBV5-5	TRBJ2-7
CASSRGTGETQYF	TGTGCCAGCAGTCGAGGGACCGGGGAGACCCAGTACTTC	-	-	TRBV27	TRBJ2-5
CAWSPKDRGAYGYTF	TGTGCCTGGAGTCCAAAGGACAGGGGGGCCTATGGCTACACCTTC	TRBD1	once	TRBV30	TRBJ1-2
CASSLLRYEQFF	TGTGCCAGCAGCTTACTTAGATATGAGCAGTTCTTC	-	-	TRBV7-9	TRBJ2-1
CASSSTDDSGNTIYF	TGTGCCAGCAGCTCAACAGACGACTCTGGAAACACCATATATTTT	-	-	TRBV5-5	TRBJ1-3
CASSELEGARNQPQHF	TGTGCCAGCAGTGAATTGGAGGGGGCGAGGAATCAGCCCCAGCATTTT	TRBD1	-	TRBV2	TRBJ1-5
CAVRQGTTEAFF	TGCGCCGTCCGACAGGGTACCACTGAAGCTTTCTTT	TRBD1	few	TRBV10-2	TRBJ1-1
CASSESGRQGHNEQFF	TGCGCCAGCAGTGAGTCAGGGCGGCAGGGCCACAATGAGCAGTTCTTC	-	-	TRBV10-1	TRBJ2-1
CASSPRTGPTGELFF	TGCGCCAGCAGCCCACGGACAGGGCCTACCGGGGAGCTGTTTTTT	TRBD1	-	TRBV5-1	TRBJ2-2
CASSPGYNQPQHF	TGTGCCAGCTCACCAGGCTACAATCAGCCCCAGCATTTT	-	-	TRBV18	TRBJ1-5
CSAGGQETQYF	TGCAGTGCGGGGGGGCAAGAGACCCAGTACTTC	TRBD2	-	TRBV20-1	TRBJ2-5
CASRAAGVNTGELFF	TGTGCCTCGAGGGCGGCAGGGGTAAACACCGGGGAGCTGTTTTTT	-	-	TRBV19	TRBJ2-2
CASSPQEMNTEAFF	TGTGCCAGTAGCCCTCAAGAAATGAACACTGAAGCTTTCTTT	-	-	TRBV19	TRBJ1-1
CASSTTCYTF	TGTGCCAGCAGCACCACCTGCTACACCTTC	-	few	TRBV6-4	TRBJ1-2
CASSPSYGYTF	TGTGCCAGTAGTCCGAGCTATGGCTACACCTTC	-	-	TRBV19	TRBJ1-2
CASSYPGLAGGASTDTQYF	TGTGCCAGCAGTTACCCGGGTTTAGCGGGGGGAGCTAGCACAGATACGCAGTATTTT	TRBD2	-	TRBV5-4	TRBJ2-3
CASSLTAVPSSYEQYF	TGTGCCAGTAGTTTAACAGCGGTCCCTAGCTCCTACGAGCAGTACTTC	-	-	TRBV19	TRBJ2-7